The entry that follows covers one T cell receptor beta chain sequence. There were healthy Caucasian individuals from Russia, aged 6 to 90, serving as donors. This CDR3 region has 15 residues. Germline CDR1 reads DFQATT; CDR2 reads SNEGSKA (reference sequence). This sample was taken from a study of blood T cells in healthy people across ages. Primed by a sample-barcoded 5' primer and a J-beta primer mix, a second PCR proceeded for about 6 to 11 cycles. Each cDNA was tagged by a template-switch adaptor containing 12 random nucleotides. Every sample gave at least 2.5 million paired-end reads containing CDR3. TCRdb reanalysed the 5' RACE reads using MiXCR and keeps one entry per CDR3 protein. The sample lists approximately 940,000 distinct CDR3 sequences, around 48% occurring once.

This TCR was sampled from a man aged 25 to 40 in good health. Sequencing was performed on blood. This chain links TRBV20-1 with TRBJ2-7; TRBD1 agrees at 7 bases. The J call may be wrong; the DNA end is better matched by TRBJ2-5. The CDR3 loop reads CSARDGGQIQETQYF. In nucleotides, the CDR3 is TGCAGTGCTAGAGATGGGGGACAGATCCAAGAGACCCAGTACTTC.